A selection of T cell receptor beta chains follows, all from one sample in a study of spatial heterogeneity in lung cancer. MiXCR, run by TCRdb on the 5' RACE reads, gives a single entry per CDR3 protein. The repertoire consists of 77,000 or so distinct CDR3 sequences, with approximately 20% occurring once and the leading ten covering 5% to 8%. Sequencing used PBMCs, obtained at surgery. The origin of the receptors is a male donor with early-stage non-small cell lung cancer. The CDR3 runs from the conserved cysteine through the conserved F or W. A D gene is named only where the DNA matches it firmly. Clone size is stated in some rows and not others, as once, few, many or a class when expanded.

v_gene: TRBV6-4; j_gene: TRBJ1-1; abundance: few; d_gene: -; CDR3nt: TGTGCCAGCGATGGGACACTTGGCATGAACACTGAAGCTTTCTTT; CDR3aa: CASDGTLGMNTEAFF
v_gene: TRBV6-5; j_gene: TRBJ2-2; abundance: few; d_gene: -; CDR3nt: TGTGCCAGCAGTTACAGGTTCCCCGGGGAGCTGTTTTTT; CDR3aa: CASSYRFPGELFF
v_gene: TRBV4-3; j_gene: TRBJ2-2; abundance: few; d_gene: TRBD2; CDR3nt: TGCGCCAGCAGCCAAGAGGCGGGGGGCGCGAACACCGGGGAGCTGTTTTTT; CDR3aa: CASSQEAGGANTGELFF
v_gene: TRBV20-1; j_gene: TRBJ2-3; abundance: -; d_gene: -; CDR3nt: TGCAGTGTTAGGACAGCTATCACAGATACGCAGTATTTT; CDR3aa: CSVRTAITDTQYF
v_gene: TRBV3-1; j_gene: TRBJ1-5; abundance: -; d_gene: -; CDR3nt: TGTGCCAGCAGCCAGAACATAGGGTCATTGCCCCAGCATTTT; CDR3aa: CASSQNIGSLPQHF
v_gene: TRBV19; j_gene: TRBJ2-1; abundance: -; d_gene: -; CDR3nt: TGTGCCAGTAGTATACACCCCGCAGGCGGGAACAATGAGCAGTTCTTC; CDR3aa: CASSIHPAGGNNEQFF
v_gene: TRBV4-2; j_gene: TRBJ2-1; abundance: -; d_gene: -; CDR3nt: TGTGCCAGCAGCCAAGGGAGCTACAATGAGCAGTTCTTC; CDR3aa: CASSQGSYNEQFF
v_gene: TRBV5-4; j_gene: TRBJ1-2; abundance: -; d_gene: -; CDR3nt: TGTGCCAGCAGCTTGGCACAGAGCTATGGCTACACCTTC; CDR3aa: CASSLAQSYGYTF
v_gene: TRBV6-6; j_gene: TRBJ1-1; abundance: many; d_gene: -; CDR3nt: TGTGCCAGCAGTTACTCGAGAGGGAAGGAAGAAGCTTTCTTT; CDR3aa: CASSYSRGKEEAFF
v_gene: TRBV5-4; j_gene: TRBJ2-2; abundance: -; d_gene: TRBD2; CDR3nt: TGTGCCAGCGCCCGCGGGGGGGGCCCCACCGGGGAGCTGTTTTTT; CDR3aa: CASARGGGPTGELFF
v_gene: TRBV25-1; j_gene: TRBJ2-3; abundance: -; d_gene: -; CDR3nt: TGTGCCAGCAGTGCGGTCACAGATACGCAGTATTTT; CDR3aa: CASSAVTDTQYF
v_gene: TRBV7-8; j_gene: TRBJ2-1; abundance: -; d_gene: -; CDR3nt: TGTGCCAGCAGCCCCAACTCCGGTGAGCAGTTCTTC; CDR3aa: CASSPNSGEQFF
v_gene: TRBV7-2; j_gene: TRBJ2-5; abundance: many; d_gene: -; CDR3nt: TGTGCCAGCAGCCCCCTTAGAGAGACCCAGTACTTC; CDR3aa: CASSPLRETQYF
v_gene: TRBV20-1; j_gene: TRBJ2-2; abundance: few; d_gene: TRBD2; CDR3nt: TGCAGTGCTGCCCAGACTAGCGGGGGACCTTCGAACACCGGGGAGCTGTTTTTT; CDR3aa: CSAAQTSGGPSNTGELFF
v_gene: TRBV29-1; j_gene: TRBJ2-5; abundance: many; d_gene: -; CDR3nt: TGCAGCGCGCGACCACAGGCGGAAGAGACCCAGTACTTC; CDR3aa: CSARPQAEETQYF
v_gene: TRBV11-2; j_gene: TRBJ2-3; abundance: -; d_gene: -; CDR3nt: TGTGCCAGCTGCTTAGTCGGGGGAGATACGCAGTATTTT; CDR3aa: CASCLVGGDTQYF
v_gene: TRBV28; j_gene: TRBJ1-1; abundance: few; d_gene: -; CDR3nt: TGTGCCAGCAGTTTAATCATCGGGTCTGAAGCTTTCTTT; CDR3aa: CASSLIIGSEAFF
v_gene: TRBV6-5; j_gene: TRBJ2-1; abundance: few; d_gene: TRBD1; CDR3nt: TGTGCCAGCAGTTATAGGGGGCAGGGTGAGCAGTTCTTC; CDR3aa: CASSYRGQGEQFF
v_gene: TRBV28; j_gene: TRBJ2-7; abundance: -; d_gene: -; CDR3nt: TGTGCCAGCACGGAGCGGCCCTACGAGCAGTACTTC; CDR3aa: CASTERPYEQYF
v_gene: TRBV29-1; j_gene: TRBJ1-1; abundance: -; d_gene: -; CDR3nt: TGCAGCGGGAACAGTCAGGTGAACACTGAAGCTTTCTTT; CDR3aa: CSGNSQVNTEAFF
v_gene: TRBV4-2; j_gene: TRBJ1-1; abundance: few; d_gene: TRBD1; CDR3nt: TGTGCCAGCAGCCAAGATCCAGGCCAGGGGGGCGCTGAAGCTTTCTTT; CDR3aa: CASSQDPGQGGAEAFF
v_gene: TRBV19; j_gene: TRBJ2-2; abundance: once; d_gene: -; CDR3nt: TGTGCCAGTAGGTACCCCCGTGGGAACACCGGGGAGCTGTTTTTT; CDR3aa: CASRYPRGNTGELFF
v_gene: TRBV20-1; j_gene: TRBJ2-3; abundance: few; d_gene: TRBD1; CDR3nt: TGCAGTGCCTCGGACAGGTGGGCAGATACGCAGTATTTT; CDR3aa: CSASDRWADTQYF
v_gene: TRBV6-6; j_gene: TRBJ1-2; abundance: -; d_gene: TRBD1; CDR3nt: TGTGCCAGCAGTCCCGAGACAGGGACCTATGGCTACACCTTC; CDR3aa: CASSPETGTYGYTF
v_gene: TRBV12-3/TRBV12-4; j_gene: TRBJ1-5; abundance: few; d_gene: -; CDR3nt: TGTGCCAGCAGTTTATCAGGGAGCAATCAGCCCCAGCATTTT; CDR3aa: CASSLSGSNQPQHF
v_gene: TRBV2; j_gene: TRBJ2-1; abundance: many; d_gene: -; CDR3nt: TGTGCCAGCAGTGTAGGCCCAACGGGTGAGCAGTTCTTC; CDR3aa: CASSVGPTGEQFF
v_gene: TRBV6-6; j_gene: TRBJ2-5; abundance: few; d_gene: -; CDR3nt: TGTGCCAGCAGTCCCAACCTCGACAGTCAAGAGACCCAGTACTTC; CDR3aa: CASSPNLDSQETQYF
v_gene: TRBV7-9; j_gene: TRBJ2-1; abundance: -; d_gene: -; CDR3nt: TGTGCCAGCAGCACCGGCCAAAGAAAGCAGTTCTTC; CDR3aa: CASSTGQRKQFF
v_gene: TRBV28; j_gene: TRBJ2-5; abundance: many; d_gene: -; CDR3nt: TGTGCCAGCAGTCAAAACAAAGAGACCCAGTACTTC; CDR3aa: CASSQNKETQYF
v_gene: TRBV5-1; j_gene: TRBJ1-2; abundance: -; d_gene: TRBD1; CDR3nt: TGCGCCAGCAGCAATAGGGACAGGGGATTCACCCGTGGCTACACCTTC; CDR3aa: CASSNRDRGFTRGYTF
v_gene: TRBV10-3; j_gene: TRBJ2-7; abundance: -; d_gene: -; CDR3nt: TGTGCCATCAGTGACCCCACTCCCCGGAGCTCCTACGAGCAGTACTTC; CDR3aa: CAISDPTPRSSYEQYF
v_gene: TRBV6-1; j_gene: TRBJ2-5; abundance: many; d_gene: -; CDR3nt: TGTGCCAGCAGTGGGACTGTCCAAGAGACCCAGTACTTC; CDR3aa: CASSGTVQETQYF
v_gene: TRBV19; j_gene: TRBJ1-5; abundance: -; d_gene: TRBD1; CDR3nt: TGTGCCAGTAGACCTTTACAGGGGGCGCGGGGCAATCAGCCCCAGCATTTT; CDR3aa: CASRPLQGARGNQPQHF